This T cell receptor (beta chain) was captured by sequencing in a study of CD8+ T cells in alopecia areata. Study-level points and caveats: A large proportion of expanded lesional clones were detected persisting in scalp and blood during tofacitinib.

TCR sequencing used cDNA made by reverse transcription of extracted RNA. Repertoires were generated with immunoSEQ multiplex PCR, while TCRdb's copy carries only in-frame clones and drops some. Here the sample spans approximately 210,000 clones, roughly two fifths being singletons. Treatment denoted: oral pan-JAK inhibitor, 5-10 mg twice daily. The CDR3 runs to 13 residues. The germline V gene has CDR1 SGHVS and CDR2 FNYEAQ. V lost 3 bases, J lost 1 base, and 6 bases lay in between. In the case of this clone: Its specificity is not known.

This TCR derives from a human donor with alopecia areata. Sequencing was performed on CD4+ T cells sorted from blood, taken at approximately week 36, from a patient treated with tofacitinib. The V and J genes are TRBV7-6 and TRBJ1-1; no definite D call. The CDR3 spells CASSFQRNTEAFF. CDR3 nucleotide sequence: TGTGCCAGCAGCTTTCAGAGGAACACTGAAGCTTTCTTT.